One and the same sample provided the 15 T cell receptor beta chains below, sequenced in a study of monozygotic twins with inflammatory bowel disease. TCRdb re-called the 5' RACE reads; one entry per CDR3 protein, DNA not given. The listing contains a few hundred thousand distinct CDR3 sequences. Sequencing was carried out using blood. These TCRs come from a human donor with ulcerative colitis or Crohn's disease, or a healthy co-twin of an affected twin (not recorded which).

The chain employs TRBV11-1 and TRBJ2-6. The CDR3 contains 18 residues. Germline V gene lookup returns CDR1 SGHAT and CDR2 FQDESV (reference sequence). CDR3 amino acids: CASSSKTLTGLGANVLTF.

J is TRBJ2-7 and V is TRBV6-5; the TCRdb call, TRBD1, lacks DNA for checking. The CDR3 sequence is 13 residues long. Looked up from germline, CDR1 is MNHEY and CDR2 is SVGAGI. CDR3 residues: CASSYRGKDEQYF.

The rearrangement uses TRBV5-1 and TRBJ2-5; TCRdb calls TRBD1, which cannot be checked without DNA. This CDR3 has 13 amino acids. The germline CDR1 and CDR2 sequences are SGHRS and YFSETQ. CDR3 sequence reads: CASSVGPGETQYF.

CDR3 residues: CASKGLGPKSYNEQFF. The chain recombines TRBV27 with TRBJ2-1; TCRdb's D gene call, TRBD1, goes unchecked for lack of DNA. Germline loops: CDR1 MNHEY, CDR2 SMNVEV (reference sequence). CDR3 size: 16 residues.

This sequence joins TRBV27 and TRBJ2-7; the TRBD1 assignment by TCRdb is unverifiable without DNA. The CDR3 is made up of 15 amino acids. Germline CDR1 is MNHEY and CDR2 is SMNVEV (reference sequence). CDR3 in amino acids: CASSSRGQGSYEQYF.

This chain joins TRBV7-6 and TRBJ1-2. The V gene's germline CDR1 is SGHVS and CDR2 FNYEAQ. The CDR3 totals 15 residues. The CDR3 sequence: CASSPGGRGVYGYTF.

The V and J genes are TRBV25-1 and TRBJ2-1; TCRdb's D gene call, TRBD2, goes unchecked for lack of DNA. In germline, CDR1 is MGHDK, CDR2 SYGVNS. The CDR3 runs 13 residues. CDR3 residues: CASSSRERGEQFF.

CDR3 loop: CASVQVSGANVLTF. This rearrangement joins TRBV19 to TRBJ2-6. The germline V gene has CDR1 LNHDA and CDR2 SQIVND (reference sequence). The CDR3 has 14 amino acids.

This chain connects TRBV5-1 to TRBJ2-2. The germline gives CDR1 SGHRS, CDR2 YFSETQ. CDR3 length: 16 residues. CDR3 loop: CASSLAPYQNTGELFF.

The rearrangement joins TRBV9 to TRBJ2-3; no DNA is available, so the TRBD2 call from TCRdb remains unchecked. Germline values: CDR1 SGDLS, CDR2 YYNGEE. The CDR3 sequence is 14 residues long. The CDR3 loop reads CASSLGTSFVTQYF. Full variable domain (remainder filled in from reference TRBV9 and TRBJ2-3): DSGVTQTPKHLITATGQRVTLRCSPRSGDLSVYWYQQSLDQGLQFLIQYYNGEERAKGNILERFSAQQFPDLHSELNLSSLELGDSALYFCASSLGTSFVTQYFGPGTRLTVL.

The chain employs TRBV7-2 and TRBJ2-3; the TCRdb call, TRBD2, lacks DNA for checking. Germline V CDR1 and CDR2: SGHTA, FQGNSA. The length of the CDR3 is 17 residues. CDR3 region: CASSSVVRAGSTDTQYF.

V is TRBV4-2 and J is TRBJ2-7. This CDR3 is built from 16 residues. Germline lookup yields CDR1 LGHNA and CDR2 YNFKEQ. The CDR3: CASSQDLSNPSYEQYF.

This chain links TRBV5-4 with TRBJ2-5; TCRdb's D call of TRBD1 is untestable without DNA. This CDR3 has 16 residues. Looked up from germline, CDR1 is SGHNT and CDR2 is YYREEE (reference sequence). CDR3 sequence: CASSWAGTHMGETQYF.

The rearrangement joins TRBV5-1 to TRBJ1-1; TCRdb lists TRBD1, though no DNA is available to test this call. The CDR3 is made up of 16 amino acids. Germline values: CDR1 SGHRS, CDR2 YFSETQ. This CDR3 reads CASSLDATGLNTEAFF.

The gene calls are TRBV2 and TRBJ2-5. Germline CDR1 SNHLY, CDR2 FYNNEI. The CDR3 totals 13 residues. CDR3 region: CASSEEPAKTQYF.